This T cell receptor (beta chain) was identified during a study of cytomegalovirus exposure and HLA in healthy donors. Turning to the study itself: Sequencing of 150 million to 200 million T cells in an earlier analysis found more than 100 million unique TCR beta sequences.

The J segment lost 8 bases and the V segment lost 0 bases, leaving 6 bases of the junction unmatched. The CDR3 totals 15 residues. Germline V gene sequence: CDR1 SGHRS, CDR2 YFSETQ. Study-wide points: No immune exposure information besides CMV serostatus was available. As a later analysis showed, several of the most significant clusters appeared to be linked to common viral pathogens. The likely explanation for a cluster of highly shared sequence variants was sequencing artifact.

Worth noting for this clone: Its specificity is unknown.

60 Vbeta and 13 Jbeta primers were used in PCR. TCRdb's table, derived via immunoSEQ multiplex PCR, lists solely in-frame clones and lacks some. The table lists 200,000 to 250,000 clones, 60% to 80% of them singletons. This clonotype originated in a woman aged 25-40 years in good health and CMV-seronegative. The sample was PBMCs. The genes are TRBV5-1 and TRBJ2-1, with TRBD2 matching 9 bases. CDR3 coding DNA: TGCGCCAGCAGCTTGGTAGCGGGAGATAGAGATGAGCAGTTCTTC. The encoded protein is CASSLVAGDRDEQFF.